These T cell receptor beta chains were read from a single sample in a study of cytomegalovirus exposure and HLA in healthy donors. The data were produced by immunoSEQ multiplex PCR, yet TCRdb's version contains in-frame clones alone and is incomplete. The table shows 280,000 or so clones, with around 90% occurring only once. Source material: PBMCs. These TCRs come from a woman aged 18-35 years in good health and CMV-seronegative. Each CDR3 is given with its conserved first and last residue. D genes are given only for firm matches. The listing skips clone size in some rows; elsewhere it reads once, few, many or a size class.

D gene,V gene,J gene,clone size,CDR3 protein,CDR3 DNA
-,TRBV10-3,TRBJ2-1,once,CAISRGDKNNEQFF,TGTGCCATCAGCCGAGGGGACAAAAACAATGAGCAGTTCTTC
TRBD2,TRBV5-4,TRBJ2-1,once,CASSLASGPSYNEQFF,TGTGCCAGCAGCTTGGCTAGCGGCCCGTCCTACAATGAGCAGTTCTTC
-,TRBV2,TRBJ2-3,-,CASSESLGATDTQYF,TGTGCCAGCAGTGAATCTTTGGGAGCCACAGATACGCAGTATTTT
-,TRBV2,TRBJ2-3,-,CASCRLRDTQYF,TGTGCCAGCTGTCGCCTGAGGGATACGCAGTATTTT
TRBD2,TRBV19,TRBJ2-7,-,CATGGTNSYEQYF,TGTGCCACAGGTGGGACTAACTCCTACGAGCAGTACTTC
TRBD2,TRBV9,TRBJ2-1,-,CASSVGLAGGQDEQFF,TGTGCCAGCAGCGTAGGACTAGCGGGGGGGCAGGATGAGCAGTTCTTC
-,TRBV5-6,TRBJ1-1,-,CASSLVSSGDLREDTEAFF,TGTGCCAGCAGCTTGGTTTCTTCAGGGGATCTAAGAGAGGACACTGAAGCTTTCTTT
TRBD1,TRBV7-9,TRBJ1-1,-,CASSPQGARTEAFF,TGTGCCAGCAGCCCACAGGGGGCGCGCACTGAAGCTTTCTTT
TRBD1,TRBV6-5,TRBJ2-3,-,CASSPGQNTDTQYF,TGTGCCAGCAGTCCGGGACAGAACACAGATACGCAGTATTTT
TRBD1,TRBV9,TRBJ1-6,once,CASSPGTGGFNSPLHF,TGTGCCAGCAGCCCCGGGACAGGGGGCTTCAATTCACCCCTCCACTTT